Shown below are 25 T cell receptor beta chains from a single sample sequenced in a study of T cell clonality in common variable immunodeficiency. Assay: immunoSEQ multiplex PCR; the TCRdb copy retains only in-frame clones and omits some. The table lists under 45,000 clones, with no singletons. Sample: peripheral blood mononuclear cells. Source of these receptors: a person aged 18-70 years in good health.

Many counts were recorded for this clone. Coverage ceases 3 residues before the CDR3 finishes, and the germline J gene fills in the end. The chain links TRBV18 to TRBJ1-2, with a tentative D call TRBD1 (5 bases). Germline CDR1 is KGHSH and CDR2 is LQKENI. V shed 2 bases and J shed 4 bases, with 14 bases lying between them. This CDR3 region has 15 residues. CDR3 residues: CASSPTDQGLYGYTF. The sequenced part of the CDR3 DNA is TGTGCCAGCTCACCAACTGATCAGGGCCTCTATGGC.

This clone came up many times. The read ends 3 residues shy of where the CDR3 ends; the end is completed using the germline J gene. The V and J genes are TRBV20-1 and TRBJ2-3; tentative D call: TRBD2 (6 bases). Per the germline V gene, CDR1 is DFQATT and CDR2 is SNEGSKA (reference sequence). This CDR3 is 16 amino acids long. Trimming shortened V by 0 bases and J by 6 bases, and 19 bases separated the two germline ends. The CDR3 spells CSARDPRLGLRDTQYF. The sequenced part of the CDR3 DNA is TGCAGTGCTAGAGATCCGAGACTAGGACTACGGGATACG.

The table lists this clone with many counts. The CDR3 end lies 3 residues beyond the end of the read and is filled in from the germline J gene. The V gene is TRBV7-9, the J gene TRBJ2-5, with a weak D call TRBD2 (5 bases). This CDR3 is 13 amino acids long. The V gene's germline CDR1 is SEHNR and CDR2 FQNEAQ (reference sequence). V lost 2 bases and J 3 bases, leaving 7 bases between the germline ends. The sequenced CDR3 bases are TGTGCCAGCAGCTTATCCGGGGAAGAGACC. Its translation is CASSLSGEET. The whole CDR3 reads CASSLSGEETQYF.

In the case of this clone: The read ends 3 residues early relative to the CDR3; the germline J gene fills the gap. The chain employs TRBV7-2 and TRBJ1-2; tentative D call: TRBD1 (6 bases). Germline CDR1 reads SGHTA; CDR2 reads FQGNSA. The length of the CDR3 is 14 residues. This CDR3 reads CASSLVGQSYDYTF. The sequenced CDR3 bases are TGTGCCAGCAGCTTAGTCGGACAGTCCTACGAC. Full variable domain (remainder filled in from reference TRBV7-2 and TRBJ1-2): GAGVSQSPSNKVTEKGKDVELRCDPISGHTALYWYRQSLGQGLEFLIYFQGNSAPDKSGLPSDRFSAERTGGSVSTLTIQRTQQEDSAVYLCASSLVGQSYDYTFGSGTRLTVV.

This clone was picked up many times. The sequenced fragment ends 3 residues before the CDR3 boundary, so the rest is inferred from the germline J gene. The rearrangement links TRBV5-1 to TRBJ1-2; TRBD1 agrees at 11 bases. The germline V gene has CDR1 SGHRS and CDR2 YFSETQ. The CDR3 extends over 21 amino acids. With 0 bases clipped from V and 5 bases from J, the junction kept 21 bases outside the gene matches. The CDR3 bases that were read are TGCGCCAGCAGCTTGGTTGGGGACAGGGGGTCGTCAAGGTCCCAAAGATATGGC. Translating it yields CASSLVGDRGSSRSQRYG. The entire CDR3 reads CASSLVGDRGSSRSQRYGYTF.

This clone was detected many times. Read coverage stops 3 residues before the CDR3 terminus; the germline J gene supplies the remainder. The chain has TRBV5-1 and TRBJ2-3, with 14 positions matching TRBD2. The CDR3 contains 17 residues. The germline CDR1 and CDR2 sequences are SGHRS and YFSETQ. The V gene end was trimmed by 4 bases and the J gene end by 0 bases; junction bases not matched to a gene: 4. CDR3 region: CASSVGTSGGSTDTQYF. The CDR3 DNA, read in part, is TGCGCCAGCAGCGTCGGGACTAGCGGGGGAAGCACAGATACG.

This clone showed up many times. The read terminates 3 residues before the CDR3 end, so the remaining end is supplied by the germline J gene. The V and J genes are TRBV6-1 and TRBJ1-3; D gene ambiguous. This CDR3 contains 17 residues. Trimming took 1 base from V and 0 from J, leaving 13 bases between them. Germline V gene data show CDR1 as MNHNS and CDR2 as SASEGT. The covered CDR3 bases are TGTGCCAGCAGTGAAGTATTCAGCGCTTACTCTGGAAACACC. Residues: CASSEVFSAYSGNT. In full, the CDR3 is CASSEVFSAYSGNTIYF.

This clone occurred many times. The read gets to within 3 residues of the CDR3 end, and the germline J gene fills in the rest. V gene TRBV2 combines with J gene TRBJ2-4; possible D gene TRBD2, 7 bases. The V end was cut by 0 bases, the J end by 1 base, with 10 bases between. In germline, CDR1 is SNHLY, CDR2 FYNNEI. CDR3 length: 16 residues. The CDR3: CASSEARGLAKNIQYF. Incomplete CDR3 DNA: TGTGCCAGCAGTGAAGCGCGGGGGCTGGCCAAAAACATT.

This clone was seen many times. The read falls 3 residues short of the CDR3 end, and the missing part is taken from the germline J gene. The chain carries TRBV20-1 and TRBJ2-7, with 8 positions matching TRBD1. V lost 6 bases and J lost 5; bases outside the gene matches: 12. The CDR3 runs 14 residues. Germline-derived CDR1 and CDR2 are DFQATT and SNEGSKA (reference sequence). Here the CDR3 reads CSAKTRTGRHEQYF. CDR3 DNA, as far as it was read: TGCAGTGCCAAGACCCGGACAGGGAGGCACGAG.

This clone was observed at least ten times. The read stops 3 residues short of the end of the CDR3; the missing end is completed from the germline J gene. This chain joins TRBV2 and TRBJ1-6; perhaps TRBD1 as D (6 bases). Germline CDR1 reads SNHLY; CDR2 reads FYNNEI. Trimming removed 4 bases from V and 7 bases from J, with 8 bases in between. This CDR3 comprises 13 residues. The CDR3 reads CASSGRGNSPLHF. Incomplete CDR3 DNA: TGTGCCAGCAGTGGCAGGGGCAATTCACCC.

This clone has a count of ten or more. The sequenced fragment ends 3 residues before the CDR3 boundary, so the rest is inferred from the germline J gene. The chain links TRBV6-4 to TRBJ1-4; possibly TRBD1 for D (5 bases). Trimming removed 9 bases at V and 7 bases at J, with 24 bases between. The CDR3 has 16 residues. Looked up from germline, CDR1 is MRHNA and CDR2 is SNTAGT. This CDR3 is CASRGRGRVGCEKLFF. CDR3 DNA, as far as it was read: TGTGCCAGTAGAGGAAGGGGCCGGGTAGGTTGTGAAAAA.

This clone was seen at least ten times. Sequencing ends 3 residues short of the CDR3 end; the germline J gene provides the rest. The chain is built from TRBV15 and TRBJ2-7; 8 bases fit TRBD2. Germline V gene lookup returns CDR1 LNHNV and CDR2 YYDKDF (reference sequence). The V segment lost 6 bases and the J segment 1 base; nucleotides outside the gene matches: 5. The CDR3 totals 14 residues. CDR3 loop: CATSATSASYEQYF. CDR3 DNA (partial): TGTGCCACCAGTGCGACTAGCGCGTCCTACGAG.

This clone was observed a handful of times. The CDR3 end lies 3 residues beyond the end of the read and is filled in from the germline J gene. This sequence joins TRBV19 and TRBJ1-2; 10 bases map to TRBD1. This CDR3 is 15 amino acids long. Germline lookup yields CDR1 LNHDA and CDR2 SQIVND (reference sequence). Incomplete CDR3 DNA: TGTGCCAGTAGCTCCGGGACAGGGGACAATTACTTC. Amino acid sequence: CASSSGTGDNYF. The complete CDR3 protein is CASSSGTGDNYFYTF.

The sequenced part of the CDR3 DNA is TGTGCCAGCAGCTTAGTTCGACATACGAACACCGGGGAG. Residues: CASSLVRHTNTGE. The entire CDR3 reads CASSLVRHTNTGELFF. The chain combines TRBV7-8 with TRBJ2-2; D uncertain. The observed sequence ends 3 residues before the CDR3 terminus, with the missing tail filled in from the germline J gene. Trimming took off 1 base at V and 0 bases at J, with 9 bases between the two ends. The CDR3 contains 16 residues. Germline loops: CDR1 SGHVS, CDR2 FQNEAQ.

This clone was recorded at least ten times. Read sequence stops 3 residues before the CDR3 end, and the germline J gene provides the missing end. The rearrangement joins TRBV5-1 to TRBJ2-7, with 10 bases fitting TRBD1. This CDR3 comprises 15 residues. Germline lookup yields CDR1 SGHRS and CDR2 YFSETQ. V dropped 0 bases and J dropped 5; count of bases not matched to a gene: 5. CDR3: CASSLATGTGDEQYF. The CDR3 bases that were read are TGCGCCAGCAGCTTGGCAACCGGGACAGGGGACGAG.

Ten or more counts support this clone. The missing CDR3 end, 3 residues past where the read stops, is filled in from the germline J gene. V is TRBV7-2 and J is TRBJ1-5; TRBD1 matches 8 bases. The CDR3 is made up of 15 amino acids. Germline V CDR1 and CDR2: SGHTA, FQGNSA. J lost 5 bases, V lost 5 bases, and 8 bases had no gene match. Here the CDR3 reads CASSRTGYVDQPQHF. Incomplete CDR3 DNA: TGTGCCAGCAGCCGGACAGGGTATGTGGATCAGCCC.

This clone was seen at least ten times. The covered CDR3 bases are TGTGCCAGCAGCCAATTTAAGCGGGAGGGCCAATACGAG. The encoded protein is CASSQFKREGQYE. The entire CDR3 reads CASSQFKREGQYEQYF. The chain joins TRBV4-2 to TRBJ2-7, with 10 bases lining up with TRBD2. The read comes to an end 3 residues before the CDR3 does, leaving the germline J gene to fill in the end. This CDR3 contains 16 residues. CDR1 is LGHNA and CDR2 is YNFKEQ in the germline V gene. V lost 2 bases and J lost 4; bases outside the gene matches: 8.

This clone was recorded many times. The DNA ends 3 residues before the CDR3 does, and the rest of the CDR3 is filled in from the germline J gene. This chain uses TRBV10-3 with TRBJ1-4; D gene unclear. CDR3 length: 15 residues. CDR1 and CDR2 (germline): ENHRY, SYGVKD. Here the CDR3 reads CAISENTAYNSPLFF. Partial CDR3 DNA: TGTGCCATCAGTGAAAATACAGCTTATAATTCACCA.

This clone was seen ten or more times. This CDR3 reads CASSLVQSEQFF. Partial CDR3 DNA: TGTGCCAGCAGCTTAGTCCAGTCTGAG. The V call is TRBV11-3, the J call TRBJ2-1, with unresolved D. The CDR3 goes on 3 residues after the read ends, and that part is filled in from the germline J gene. The length of the CDR3 is 12 residues. The germline gives CDR1 SGHNT, CDR2 YENEEA. V shed 1 base and J shed 9 bases, with 7 bases lying between them.

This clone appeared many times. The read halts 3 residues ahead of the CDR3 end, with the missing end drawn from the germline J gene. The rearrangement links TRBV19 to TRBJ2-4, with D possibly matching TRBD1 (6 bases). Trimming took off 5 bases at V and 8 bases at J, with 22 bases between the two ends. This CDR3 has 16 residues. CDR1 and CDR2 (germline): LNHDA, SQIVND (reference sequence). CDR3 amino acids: CASSPRTERPVYIQYF. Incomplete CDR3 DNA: TGTGCCAGTAGTCCCCGGACAGAACGGCCCGTCTACATT.

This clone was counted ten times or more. Partial CDR3 DNA: TGCGCCAGCAGCCGACAATCCACATGGCGCTCTGGAAACACC. Its protein is CASSRQSTWRSGNT. In full, the CDR3 is CASSRQSTWRSGNTIYF. This sequence joins TRBV10-1 and TRBJ1-3; D remains unclear. Read coverage stops 3 residues before the CDR3 terminus; the germline J gene supplies the remainder. V was cut by 6 bases and J by 0 bases, with 18 bases left in between. The CDR3 covers 17 residues. The germline V gene encodes CDR1 WNHNN and CDR2 SYGVQD (reference sequence).

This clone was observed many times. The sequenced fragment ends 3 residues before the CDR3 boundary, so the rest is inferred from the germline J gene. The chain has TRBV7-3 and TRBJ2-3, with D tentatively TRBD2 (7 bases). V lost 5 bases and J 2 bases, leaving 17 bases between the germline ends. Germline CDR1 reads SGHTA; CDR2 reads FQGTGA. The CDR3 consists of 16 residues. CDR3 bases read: TGTGCCAGCAGCCCAGGGGCTAGCGGCAACACAGATACG. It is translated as CASSPGASGNTDT. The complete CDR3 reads CASSPGASGNTDTQYF.

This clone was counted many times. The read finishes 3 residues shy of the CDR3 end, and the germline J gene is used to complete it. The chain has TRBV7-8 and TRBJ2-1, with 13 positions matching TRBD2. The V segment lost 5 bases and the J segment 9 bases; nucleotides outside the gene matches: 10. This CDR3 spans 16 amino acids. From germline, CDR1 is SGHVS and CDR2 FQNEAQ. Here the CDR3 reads CASSMWTSGSEGEQFF. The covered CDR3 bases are TGTGCCAGCAGCATGTGGACTAGCGGGAGTGAGGGTGAG.

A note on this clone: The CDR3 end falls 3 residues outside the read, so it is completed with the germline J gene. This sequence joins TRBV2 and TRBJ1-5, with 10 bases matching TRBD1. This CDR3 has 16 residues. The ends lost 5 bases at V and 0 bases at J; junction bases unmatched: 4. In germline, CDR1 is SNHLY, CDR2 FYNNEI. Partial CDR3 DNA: TGTGCCAGCAGTCGTGACAGGGGGCTTAGCAATCAGCCC. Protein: CASSRDRGLSNQP. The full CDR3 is CASSRDRGLSNQPQHF.

The CDR3 bases that were read are TGCGCCAGCAGCTTGTTTGGGGGGGGCAATGAG. This sequence encodes CASSLFGGGNE. The entire CDR3 is CASSLFGGGNEQFF. The rearrangement joins TRBV5-1 to TRBJ2-1; 7 bases match TRBD2. The read comes to an end 3 residues before the CDR3 does, leaving the germline J gene to fill in the end. J lost 6 bases, V lost 1 base, and 4 bases had no gene match. CDR1 and CDR2 from the germline V gene are SGHRS and YFSETQ. CDR3 size: 14 residues.